The T cell receptor (beta chain) under discussion was sequenced for a study of a mutant IDH1 vaccine in newly diagnosed glioma. Study at large: Sex among treated patients split around 60% male, roughly 40% female; mean age was approximately 38 years. Former treatment meant radiotherapy, temozolomide, or both; the majority had gotten both.

CDR3 length: 12 residues. With 3 bases removed from V and 1 base from J, the gap between germline ends came to 3 bases. Germline V gene sequence: CDR1 MGHRA, CDR2 YSYEKL. General study results and limits: Altogether, 80% to 95% of patients exhibited vaccine-induced immune responses.

Time point of the sample: week 11, during vaccination. Each vaccine dose was 300 ug of mutant IDH1 20-mer peptide, with topical imiquimod. For this clone: Its antigen remains unknown.

The table came from immunoSEQ multiplex PCR; TCRdb's copy has only in-frame clones and leaves some out. Seen here are about 25,000 clones, about three quarters observed once, and the top ten hold 11%. The sample consisted of peripheral blood mononuclear cells (PBMCs), taken from a glioma patient whose treatment included an IDH1 peptide vaccine. The chain employs TRBV4-1 and TRBJ1-1; D is undetermined. The sequence was obtained from a man aged 18 to 29 with glioma. Some clones in this sample may be carry-over from other donors' samples. The chain's CDR3 is CASSQGNTEAFF. The DNA of the CDR3 is TGCGCCAGCAGCCAGGGGAACACTGAAGCTTTCTTT.